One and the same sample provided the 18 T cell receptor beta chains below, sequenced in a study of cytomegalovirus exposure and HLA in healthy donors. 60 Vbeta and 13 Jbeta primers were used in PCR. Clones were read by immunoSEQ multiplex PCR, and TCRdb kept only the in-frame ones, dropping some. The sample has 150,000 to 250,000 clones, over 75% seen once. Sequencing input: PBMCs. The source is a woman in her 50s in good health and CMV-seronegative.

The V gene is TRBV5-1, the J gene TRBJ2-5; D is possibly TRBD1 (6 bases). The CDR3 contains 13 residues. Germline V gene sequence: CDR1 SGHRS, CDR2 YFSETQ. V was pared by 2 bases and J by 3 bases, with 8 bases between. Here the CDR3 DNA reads TGCGCCAGCAGCTTCGGACAGAAAGAGACCCAGTACTTC. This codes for CASSFGQKETQYF.

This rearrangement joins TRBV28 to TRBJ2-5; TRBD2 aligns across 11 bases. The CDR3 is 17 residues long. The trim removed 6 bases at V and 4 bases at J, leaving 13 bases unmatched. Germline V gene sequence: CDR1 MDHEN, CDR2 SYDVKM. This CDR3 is CASSVELLAGGGETQYF. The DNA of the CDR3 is TGTGCCAGCAGCGTTGAGTTGCTAGCGGGAGGAGGAGAGACCCAGTACTTC.

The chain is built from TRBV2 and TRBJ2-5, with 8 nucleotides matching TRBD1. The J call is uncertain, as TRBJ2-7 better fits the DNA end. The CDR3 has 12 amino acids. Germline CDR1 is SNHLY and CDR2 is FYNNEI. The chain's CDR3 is CASRTGYYEQYF. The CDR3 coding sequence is TGTGCCAGCCGGACAGGGTACTACGAGCAGTACTTC.

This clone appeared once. In nucleotides, the CDR3 is TGTGCCAGCAGTTTAAGCTTTGGTGCGGCGCAAGAGACCCAGTACTTC. It is translated as CASSLSFGAAQETQYF. V is TRBV28 and J is TRBJ2-5; D not certain. The germline CDR1 and CDR2 sequences are MDHEN and SYDVKM. V lost 2 bases and J 2 bases, leaving 15 bases between the germline ends. The CDR3 runs 16 residues.

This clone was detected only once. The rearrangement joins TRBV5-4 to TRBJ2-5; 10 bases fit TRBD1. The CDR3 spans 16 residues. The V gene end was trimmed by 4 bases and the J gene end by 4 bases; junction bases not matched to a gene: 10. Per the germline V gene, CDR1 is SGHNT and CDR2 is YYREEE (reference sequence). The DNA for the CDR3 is TGTGCCAGCAGCCCGCCGGGACAGGGGAAGATAGAGACCCAGTACTTC. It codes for CASSPPGQGKIETQYF.

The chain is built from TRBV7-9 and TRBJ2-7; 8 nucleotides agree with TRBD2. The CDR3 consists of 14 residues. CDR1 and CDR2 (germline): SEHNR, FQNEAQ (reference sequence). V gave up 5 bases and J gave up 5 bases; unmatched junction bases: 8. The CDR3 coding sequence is TGTGCCAGCAGCCTAAAAGCGGGAGTGAACGAGCAGTACTTC. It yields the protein CASSLKAGVNEQYF.

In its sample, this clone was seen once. In nucleotides, the CDR3 is TGCGCCAGCAGCTTGAGTAGCGGGATTAACGGGGAGCTGTTTTTT. Its translation is CASSLSSGINGELFF. The chain carries TRBV5-1 and TRBJ2-2; 8 bases are shared with TRBD2. This CDR3 contains 15 residues. Trimming at V came to 1 base and at J to 7 bases, leaving 6 bases not matched to a gene. CDR1 is SGHRS, CDR2 YFSETQ, per germline.

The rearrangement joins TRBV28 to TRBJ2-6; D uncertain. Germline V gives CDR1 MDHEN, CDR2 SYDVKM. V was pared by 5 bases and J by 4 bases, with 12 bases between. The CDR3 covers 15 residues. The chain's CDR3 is CASSPYETGANVLTF. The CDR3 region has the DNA TGTGCCAGCAGTCCCTACGAAACCGGGGCCAACGTCCTGACTTTC.

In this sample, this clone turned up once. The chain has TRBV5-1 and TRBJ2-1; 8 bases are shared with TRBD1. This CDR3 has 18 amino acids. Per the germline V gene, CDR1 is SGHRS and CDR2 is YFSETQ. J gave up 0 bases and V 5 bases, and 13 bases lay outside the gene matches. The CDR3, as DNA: TGCGCCAGCAGTCCAGCAGGGTCAGGGGGCCGCTCCTACAATGAGCAGTTCTTC. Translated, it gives CASSPAGSGGRSYNEQFF.

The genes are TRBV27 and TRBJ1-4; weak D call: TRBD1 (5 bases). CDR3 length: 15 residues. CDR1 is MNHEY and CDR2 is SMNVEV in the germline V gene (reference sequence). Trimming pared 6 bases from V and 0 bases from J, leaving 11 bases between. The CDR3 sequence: CASSPTEATNEKLFF. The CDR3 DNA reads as TGTGCCAGCAGCCCGACAGAGGCAACTAATGAAAAACTGTTTTTT. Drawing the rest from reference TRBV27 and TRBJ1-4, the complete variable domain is EAQVTQNPRYLITVTGKKLTVTCSQNMNHEYMSWYRQDPGLGLRQIYYSMNVEVTDKGDVPEGYKVSRKEKRNFPLILESPSPNQTSLYFCASSPTEATNEKLFFGSGTQLSVL.

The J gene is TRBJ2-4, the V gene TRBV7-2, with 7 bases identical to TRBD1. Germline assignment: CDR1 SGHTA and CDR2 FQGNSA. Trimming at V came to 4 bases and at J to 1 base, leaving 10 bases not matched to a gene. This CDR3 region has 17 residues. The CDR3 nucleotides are TGTGCCAGCAGCTCCGTTGCTCCGACAGGGGCCAAAAACATTCAGTACTTC. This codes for CASSSVAPTGAKNIQYF. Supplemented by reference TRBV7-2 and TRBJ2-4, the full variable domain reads GAGVSQSPSNKVTEKGKDVELRCDPISGHTALYWYRQSLGQGLEFLIYFQGNSAPDKSGLPSDRFSAERTGGSVSTLTIQRTQQEDSAVYLCASSSVAPTGAKNIQYFGAGTRLSVL.

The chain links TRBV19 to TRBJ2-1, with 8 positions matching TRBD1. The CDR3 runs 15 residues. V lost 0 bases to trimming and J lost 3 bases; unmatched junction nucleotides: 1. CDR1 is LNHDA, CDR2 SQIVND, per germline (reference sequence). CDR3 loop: CASSIEDRDYNEQFF. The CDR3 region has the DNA TGTGCCAGTAGTATAGAGGACAGGGACTACAATGAGCAGTTCTTC.

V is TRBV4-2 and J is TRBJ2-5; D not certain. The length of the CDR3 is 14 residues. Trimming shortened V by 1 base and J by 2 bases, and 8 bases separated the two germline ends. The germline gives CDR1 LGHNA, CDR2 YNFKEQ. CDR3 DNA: TGTGCCAGCAGCCAAGCTCCACAGCAAGAGACCCAGTACTTC. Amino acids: CASSQAPQQETQYF.

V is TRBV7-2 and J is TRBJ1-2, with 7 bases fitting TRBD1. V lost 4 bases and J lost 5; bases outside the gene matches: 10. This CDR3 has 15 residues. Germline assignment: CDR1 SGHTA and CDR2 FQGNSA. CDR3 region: CASSSRGIKGYGYTF. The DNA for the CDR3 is TGTGCCAGCAGCTCCAGGGGGATAAAAGGGTATGGCTACACCTTC.

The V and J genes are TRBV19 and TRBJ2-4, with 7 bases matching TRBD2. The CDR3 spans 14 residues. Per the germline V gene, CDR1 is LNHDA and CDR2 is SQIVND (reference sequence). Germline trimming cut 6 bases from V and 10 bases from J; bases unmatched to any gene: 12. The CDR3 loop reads CASSLIRSGGIQYF. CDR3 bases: TGTGCCAGTAGCCTCATTCGGTCCGGGGGGATTCAGTACTTC.

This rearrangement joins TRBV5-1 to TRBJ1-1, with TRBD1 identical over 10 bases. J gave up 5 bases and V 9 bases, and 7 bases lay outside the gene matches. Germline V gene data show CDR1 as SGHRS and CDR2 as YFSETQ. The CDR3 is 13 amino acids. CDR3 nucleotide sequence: TGCGCCAAGGGAGGACAGGGGGGAACTGAAGCTTTCTTT. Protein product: CAKGGQGGTEAFF.

The CDR3 protein is CASRGRSYEQYF. Here the CDR3 DNA reads TGTGCCAGCAGGGGCCGCTCCTACGAGCAGTACTTC. The chain combines TRBV27 with TRBJ2-7; no clear D. The germline V gene has CDR1 MNHEY and CDR2 SMNVEV (reference sequence). Trimming removed 6 bases from V and 0 bases from J, with 6 bases in between. This CDR3 has 12 amino acids.

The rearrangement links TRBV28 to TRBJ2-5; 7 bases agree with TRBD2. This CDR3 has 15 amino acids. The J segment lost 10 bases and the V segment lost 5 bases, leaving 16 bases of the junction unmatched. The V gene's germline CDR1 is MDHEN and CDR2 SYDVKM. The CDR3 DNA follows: TGTGCCAGCAGTACCCGGGGACTACGCCGAGCCTACCAGTACTTC. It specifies CASSTRGLRRAYQYF.